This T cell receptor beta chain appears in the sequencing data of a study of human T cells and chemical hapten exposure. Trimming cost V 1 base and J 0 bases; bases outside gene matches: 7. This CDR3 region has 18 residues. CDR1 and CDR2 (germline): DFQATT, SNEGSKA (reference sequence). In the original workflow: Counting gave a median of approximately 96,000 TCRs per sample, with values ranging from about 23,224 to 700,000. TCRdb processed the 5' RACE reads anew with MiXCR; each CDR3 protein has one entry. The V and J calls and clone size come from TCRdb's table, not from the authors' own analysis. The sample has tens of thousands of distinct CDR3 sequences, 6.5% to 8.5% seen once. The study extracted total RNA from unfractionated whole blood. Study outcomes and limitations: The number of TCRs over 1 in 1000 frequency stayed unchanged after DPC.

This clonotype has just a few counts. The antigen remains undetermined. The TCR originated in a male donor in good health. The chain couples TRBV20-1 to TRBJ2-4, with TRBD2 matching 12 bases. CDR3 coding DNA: TGCAGTGCTAGAGGGACTAGCGGGGAACTACTAGCCAAAAACATTCAGTACTTC. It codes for CSARGTSGELLAKNIQYF.